The source of this T cell receptor beta chain is a study of blood T cell repertoires in COVID-19. Looking at the study overall: From the United States, Italy and Spain came samples of acute and convalescent COVID-19.

In the source study's methods: Reference gene primer amplification yielded estimated nucleated cell counts. Produced via immunoSEQ multiplex PCR; TCRdb's table is partial and in-frame only. D and trimming were read from the DNA, whereas the V and J calls and clone size are those reported in that table. The table includes approximately 500,000 clones, approximately 91% detected once. V lost 8 bases, J lost 6 bases, and 10 bases lay in between. This CDR3 has 11 amino acids. Germline CDR1 and CDR2: MNHEY and SVGAGI. Sequences were obtained from peripheral blood. J is TRBJ1-1 and V is TRBV6-5; D gene unclear. The source is a woman aged 45-65 years with COVID-19, enrolled during active disease. In DNA, the CDR3 is TGTGCCAGCGGGCGGGTTTCTGAAGCTTTCTTT. It yields the protein CASGRVSEAFF.